This T cell receptor (beta chain) is drawn from a study of beta chain features in type 1 diabetes (dated by TCRdb to about 2018). As for the study more broadly: Mean age, gender distribution, total cell number and subset yield were not different between patients and healthy donors. In the study, TCRB repertoires of sorted circulating CD4+ T cell subsets from recently diagnosed type 1 diabetes patients were compared with those of matched healthy donors. Naive and central memory subsets were obtained from all 30 or so donors, but regulatory and stem cell-like memory subsets were isolated from only 8 patients and 8 healthy donors. A total of roughly 100 million sorted cells were examined across all samples, and a strong correlation was observed between cell number per subset and RNA yield.

A single peripheral blood draw of about 116 mL on average was collected from each donor into heparinised tubes. A BD FACSAria II and a panel including CD45RO, CCR7, CD25, CD127, CD95 and CD27 were used to sort naive, central memory, regulatory and stem cell-like memory CD4+ T cells. A purity above 98% was achieved for all sorted populations. Right away, PBMCs were isolated by Lymphoprep density gradient centrifugation and were stained directly, with no culture step. So that batch effects would be minimized, each experiment stained and sorted samples in pairs, pairing one healthy donor with one patient. The entire isolated RNA was reverse transcribed using the High Capacity cDNA Reverse Transcription Kit, and thus expressed TCRB transcripts were sequenced. Deep immunoSEQ sequencing was performed on naive, central memory and regulatory T cell samples, with an average of roughly 3.3 million total reads per sample. Sorted cells were lysed in RLT buffer and RNA was extracted with DNase-treated RNeasy Micro or Mini kits, depending on cell number. To prevent cross-contamination, every cell subset was processed on its own, while patient and healthy donor samples were processed together. The immunoSEQ multiplex PCR was used to amplify TCRB sequences from cDNA, yielding 87-bp fragments that span the CDR3 region. Sequencing of the amplicons was done on the Illumina HiSeq platform. Per the authors' processing: Synthetic template baselines were used to correct PCR bias computationally, reads within Hamming distance 2 were collapsed together, and singletons that could not be merged were discarded. Reads were aligned against IMGT to assign V, D and J genes, CDR3 length and insertions or deletions at six rearrangement sites. Clonotype counts were normalized to sorted cell number within each subset before computing true diversity and Gini coefficients with the tcR R package. The overlap coefficient, calculated on TCRB nucleotide sequences, was used to measure repertoire sharing. As a proxy for the pre-selection repertoire, out-of-frame TCRB sequences from naive cells were analyzed. TCRdb stores this immuneACCESS table with in-frame sequences only. Part of the clones is absent; in the studies checked, under half of the shortfall reflects unresolved V genes, and no reason is known for the rest. That table is the source of V, J and clone size, and D and trimming were worked out from the DNA. The sample table holds 600,000 to 650,000 clones, of which 15% were seen once. The top ten hold about 0.097% of the sample.

Looking up the germline V gene yields CDR1 MDHEN and CDR2 SYDVKM. At the junction V is shortened by 7 bases and J by 0 bases, with 18 bases in between. The CDR3 goes from the cysteine to the phenylalanine over 16 residues. Only the CDR3 region is kept as DNA, spanning 48 bases read in frame from base 1. To note about this clone: Its antigen specificity is not known. Within one base of it there is no much larger clone, and no base qualities were kept.

Points the paper makes about the study in general: PCR may preferentially amplify shorter templates, but because patient and control samples were amplified and corrected together, any resulting skew would affect both groups equally. A moderate but significant shortening of TCRB CDR3 length was observed in type 1 diabetes patients in all four CD4+ subsets. Because small numbers of individuals were included in the HLA sub-analyses, any influence of HLA type on TCRB rearrangement was left unresolved. Because cDNA was sequenced instead of genomic DNA, activated cells with high expression could be over-represented, although the groups did not differ in activation or CD3 levels. At VDJ recombination sites, patients with type 1 diabetes made fewer insertions and deleted more nucleotides, a pattern implying thymic rearrangement abnormalities. Naive, central memory and regulatory TCRB repertoires appeared to be more alike among patients than among healthy donors.

The V and J segments used are TRBV28 and TRBJ1-1; a tentative D call is TRBD1 (5 bases match). The material sequenced was naive CD4+ T cells from blood. In light of the paper, this sample's cell subset or site label describes: true naive CD4+ T cells. This TCR came from a young man in good health. DNA sequence: TGTGCCAGCATCGCTTCAGGGTTACTTATGAACACTGAAGCTTTCTTT. The translation is CASIASGLLMNTEAFF.